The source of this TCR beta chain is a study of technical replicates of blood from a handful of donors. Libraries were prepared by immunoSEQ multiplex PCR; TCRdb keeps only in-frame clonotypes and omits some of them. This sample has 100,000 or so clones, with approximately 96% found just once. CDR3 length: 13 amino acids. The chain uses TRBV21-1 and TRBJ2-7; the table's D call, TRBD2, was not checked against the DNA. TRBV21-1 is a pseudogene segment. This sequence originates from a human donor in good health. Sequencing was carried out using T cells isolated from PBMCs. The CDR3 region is CASGRERFHEQYF. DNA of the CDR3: TGTGCCAGCGGGCGGGAGAGATTCCACGAGCAGTACTTC.